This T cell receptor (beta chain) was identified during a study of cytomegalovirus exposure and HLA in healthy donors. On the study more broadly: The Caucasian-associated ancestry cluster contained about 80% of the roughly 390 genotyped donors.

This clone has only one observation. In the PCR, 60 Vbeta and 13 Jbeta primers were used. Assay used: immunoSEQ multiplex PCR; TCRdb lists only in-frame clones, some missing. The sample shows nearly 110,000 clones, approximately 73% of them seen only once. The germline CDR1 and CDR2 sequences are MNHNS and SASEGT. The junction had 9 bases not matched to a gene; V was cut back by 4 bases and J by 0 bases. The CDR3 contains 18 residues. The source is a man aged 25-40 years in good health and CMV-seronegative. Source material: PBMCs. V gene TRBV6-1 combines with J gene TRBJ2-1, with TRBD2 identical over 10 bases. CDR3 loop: CASSAYLAGDSSYNEQFF. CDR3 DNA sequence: TGTGCCAGCAGTGCGTATCTAGCGGGAGACAGCTCCTACAATGAGCAGTTCTTC.